These 30 T cell receptor beta chains share one sample of origin, sequenced in a study of blood T cell repertoires in COVID-19. Data came from immunoSEQ multiplex PCR; TCRdb stores just in-frame clones and leaves some out. The sample consists of 65,000 to 70,000 clones, about 85% of them appearing once. Sequencing input: peripheral blood. All receptors come from a man older than 75 with acute or convalescent COVID-19.

The rearrangement links TRBV6-5 to TRBJ1-3; no clear D gene. The CDR3 contains 16 residues. Germline values: CDR1 MNHEY, CDR2 SVGAGI. The V end lost 0 bases, the J end lost 0 bases, and 9 bases lay between the germline ends. CDR3 protein: CASSYSSLSSGNTIYF. The DNA of the CDR3 is TGTGCCAGCAGTTACTCGTCATTGAGCTCTGGAAACACCATATATTTT.

This clone appeared a few times. This sequence joins TRBV7-2 and TRBJ1-1; perhaps TRBD1 as D (5 bases). V shed 4 bases and J shed 7 bases, with 13 bases lying between them. CDR3 length: 13 amino acids. Germline CDR1 is SGHTA and CDR2 is FQGNSA. CDR3 coding DNA: TGTGCCAGCAGCTCCGTCGTGGGGCTTGAAGCTTTCTTT. Translated, it gives CASSSVVGLEAFF.

The rearrangement joins TRBV9 to TRBJ1-2; the D is unclear. Germline V gives CDR1 SGDLS, CDR2 YYNGEE. Trimming removed 0 bases from V and 9 bases from J, with 6 bases in between. This CDR3 is built from 11 residues. This chain's CDR3 is CASSVGVSYTF. DNA for the CDR3: TGTGCCAGCAGCGTAGGCGTTAGCTACACCTTC.

V is TRBV19 and J is TRBJ1-2; 7 bases line up with TRBD1. The CDR3 sequence is 14 residues long. The germline CDR1 and CDR2 sequences are LNHDA and SQIVND (reference sequence). V was pared by 0 bases and J by 3 bases, with 1 base of the junction left unmatched. CDR3 nucleotide sequence: TGTGCCAGTAGTATAGATCAGGGGGACTATGGCTACACCTTC. Translated: CASSIDQGDYGYTF.

V gene TRBV27 combines with J gene TRBJ2-1; TRBD2 matches 9 bases. The ends lost 4 bases at V and 6 bases at J; junction bases unmatched: 4. The V gene's germline CDR1 is MNHEY and CDR2 SMNVEV (reference sequence). The length of the CDR3 is 14 residues. This CDR3 is CASSSGLASNEQFF. The CDR3 DNA is TGTGCCAGCAGTTCGGGACTAGCTTCCAATGAGCAGTTCTTC.

The chain links TRBV7-2 to TRBJ1-2; 8 bases fit TRBD1. The CDR3 contains 15 residues. V was clipped by 1 base and J by 4 bases; unmatched bases: 5. From germline, CDR1 is SGHTA and CDR2 FQGNSA. DNA for the CDR3: TGTGCCAGCAGCTTAGGGACAGGGCTTACCTATGGCTACACCTTC. It specifies CASSLGTGLTYGYTF.

This clone was observed a single time. J is TRBJ2-1 and V is TRBV5-1; possible D gene TRBD2, 5 bases. CDR1 and CDR2 from the germline V gene are SGHRS and YFSETQ. The CDR3 loop spans 16 amino acids. V was trimmed by 0 bases and J by 0 bases, leaving 10 bases between them. The CDR3 here is CASSLAVGASYNEQFF. The CDR3, as DNA: TGCGCCAGCAGCTTGGCGGTGGGAGCCTCCTACAATGAGCAGTTCTTC.

The J gene is TRBJ2-2, the V gene TRBV6-5; TRBD2 agrees at 9 bases. The V gene's germline CDR1 is MNHEY and CDR2 SVGAGI. The CDR3 consists of 16 residues. V lost 0 bases and J lost 4; bases outside the gene matches: 3. CDR3 nucleotides: TGTGCCAGCAGTTACTCTAGCGGGAGAGGCACCGGGGAGCTGTTTTTT. It translates to CASSYSSGRGTGELFF.

The chain recombines TRBV6-4 with TRBJ1-5; D gene ambiguous. The CDR3 length is 12 residues. The V gene's germline CDR1 is MRHNA and CDR2 SNTAGT. Trimming took 0 bases from V and 11 from J, leaving 8 bases between them. The DNA of the CDR3 is TGTGCCAGCAGTGACTCGAGCGGGACCCAGCATTTT. It specifies CASSDSSGTQHF.

The chain combines TRBV5-1 with TRBJ2-1; 10 nucleotides line up with TRBD2. The germline gives CDR1 SGHRS, CDR2 YFSETQ. V was clipped by 5 bases and J by 6 bases; unmatched bases: 8. This CDR3 region has 15 residues. The CDR3 DNA sequence: TGCGCCAGCAGTCTTCTAGCGGGAGCCGGCAATGAGCAGTTCTTC. It encodes CASSLLAGAGNEQFF.

The chain uses TRBV5-1 and TRBJ2-1; a possible D gene is TRBD2 (6 bases). V was clipped by 4 bases and J by 1 base, with 21 bases between them. The CDR3 length is 18 residues. Per the germline V gene, CDR1 is SGHRS and CDR2 is YFSETQ. CDR3 region: CASSRGGQGYGSYNEQFF. CDR3 nucleotide sequence: TGCGCCAGCAGCCGGGGAGGACAAGGTTATGGGTCCTACAATGAGCAGTTCTTC.

This chain joins TRBV13 and TRBJ2-1; the D gene is possibly TRBD2 (7 bases). The CDR3 runs 13 residues. In germline, CDR1 is PRHDT, CDR2 FYEKMQ (reference sequence). With 3 bases removed from V and 5 bases from J, the gap between germline ends came to 8 bases. CDR3 protein: CASSLGGHNEQFF. In DNA, the CDR3 is TGTGCCAGCAGCTTGGGGGGGCACAATGAGCAGTTCTTC. Variable domain in full (rest from reference TRBV13 and TRBJ2-1): AAGVIQSPRHLIKEKRETATLKCYPIPRHDTVYWYQQGPGQDPQFLISFYEKMQSDKGSIPDRFSAQQFSDYHSELNMSSLELGDSALYFCASSLGGHNEQFFGPGTRLTVL.

V and J are TRBV18 and TRBJ1-1, with 7 bases fitting TRBD1. Germline lookup yields CDR1 KGHSH and CDR2 LQKENI. The CDR3 sequence is 15 residues long. J gave up 0 bases and V 4 bases, and 5 bases lay outside the gene matches. CDR3 loop: CASSLRGLMNTEAFF. CDR3 sequence (DNA): TGTGCCAGCTCACTAAGGGGGCTGATGAACACTGAAGCTTTCTTT.

The rearrangement joins TRBV27 to TRBJ2-5, with 13 bases aligning to TRBD2. Germline V lookup: CDR1 MNHEY, CDR2 SMNVEV (reference sequence). Trimming cost V 6 bases and J 5 bases; bases outside gene matches: 12. The CDR3 extends over 17 amino acids. Here the CDR3 DNA reads TGTGCCAGCAGACGGACTAGCGGGAGAGGGGCGGAGGAGACCCAGTACTTC. It is translated as CASRRTSGRGAEETQYF.

This clone came up a few times. V is TRBV9 and J is TRBJ2-1; the match to TRBD2 covers 7 bases. The CDR3 is 15 amino acids. The V and J ends lost 0 bases and 7 bases, in that order; junction bases with no gene match: 7. The germline CDR1 and CDR2 sequences are SGDLS and YYNGEE. The CDR3 protein is CASSVGAGAWNEQFF. The CDR3 region has the DNA TGTGCCAGCAGCGTAGGGGCGGGAGCATGGAATGAGCAGTTCTTC.

The gene calls are TRBV5-5 and TRBJ2-7, with 11 bases identical to TRBD2. V shed 2 bases, J shed 1 base, and the junction held 5 bases outside the gene matches. Germline V gene data show CDR1 as SGHKS and CDR2 as YYEKEE (reference sequence). The CDR3 sequence is 16 residues long. CDR3: CASSLLAGGSSYEQYF. CDR3 sequence (DNA): TGTGCCAGCAGCTTATTAGCGGGAGGGAGTTCCTACGAGCAGTACTTC.

The chain couples TRBV5-4 to TRBJ2-7, with D tentatively TRBD1 (5 bases). This CDR3 has 11 residues. Trimming stripped 4 bases from V and 5 bases from J, with 7 bases between. The germline CDR1 and CDR2 sequences are SGHNT and YYREEE (reference sequence). CDR3 amino acids: CASSKQDEQYF. The DNA of the CDR3 is TGTGCCAGCAGCAAACAGGACGAGCAGTACTTC.

V is TRBV12-3 or TRBV12-4 and J is TRBJ1-3; D not resolved. Trimming stripped 10 bases from V and 0 bases from J, with 10 bases between. This CDR3 has 13 residues. The CDR3 sequence is CANALSSGNTIYF. The CDR3 DNA reads TGTGCCAATGCACTGAGCTCTGGAAACACCATATATTTT.

The chain uses TRBV6-6 and TRBJ1-2; possible D gene TRBD1, 6 bases. Germline CDR1 MNHNY, CDR2 SVGAGI (reference sequence). Trimming took 5 bases from V and 0 from J, leaving 13 bases between them. The CDR3 is made up of 15 amino acids. CDR3 in amino acids: CASSPRQAANYGYTF. CDR3 bases: TGTGCCAGCAGTCCGCGACAGGCCGCTAACTATGGCTACACCTTC.

This clone has more than one count but fewer than ten. The V gene is TRBV3-1 (or the pseudogene TRBV3-2), the J gene TRBJ2-1; 8 positions match TRBD2. CDR1 and CDR2 (germline): LGHDT, YNNKEL (reference sequence). V was pared by 2 bases and J by 3 bases, with 3 bases of the junction left unmatched. This CDR3 contains 15 residues. CDR3 protein: CASSQFLAGYNEQFF. The CDR3 DNA is TGTGCCAGCAGCCAATTTCTAGCGGGCTACAATGAGCAGTTCTTC.

The chain links TRBV19 to TRBJ2-1; weak D call: TRBD1 (6 bases). The CDR3 is 12 amino acids. From germline, CDR1 is LNHDA and CDR2 SQIVND (reference sequence). V was clipped by 4 bases and J by 8 bases, with 9 bases between them. The chain's CDR3 is CASSSSGDEQFF. The DNA for the CDR3 is TGTGCCAGTAGTAGTTCAGGGGATGAGCAGTTCTTC.

The rearrangement uses TRBV24-1 and TRBJ1-2; TRBD1 aligns across 8 bases. Trimming removed 4 bases from V and 1 base from J; junction bases left unmatched: 4. The CDR3 contains 15 residues. Germline CDR1 reads KGHDR; CDR2 reads SFDVKD. Here the CDR3 reads CATSDGRGLNYGYTF. CDR3 coding DNA: TGTGCCACCAGTGACGGCAGGGGGCTTAACTATGGCTACACCTTC.

The chain has TRBV19 and TRBJ1-1, with 7 bases matching TRBD1. Germline values: CDR1 LNHDA, CDR2 SQIVND (reference sequence). This CDR3 is 14 amino acids long. Trimming cost V 7 bases and J 3 bases; bases outside gene matches: 8. CDR3 protein: CASKETGWDTEAFF. The CDR3 nucleotides read TGTGCCAGTAAAGAGACAGGGTGGGACACTGAAGCTTTCTTT.

CDR3 loop: CASRDSGSSYNEQFF. In DNA form, the CDR3 reads TGTGCCAGCAGGGATAGCGGGTCCTCCTACAATGAGCAGTTCTTC. This rearrangement joins TRBV9 to TRBJ2-1, with TRBD2 matching over 7 bases. Losses at the gene ends were 5 bases for V and 0 bases for J; bases not matched to a gene: 5. CDR1 SGDLS and CDR2 YYNGEE come from the germline V gene. The CDR3 is made up of 15 amino acids.

V usage is TRBV6-6 and J usage is TRBJ2-7; 8 positions match TRBD1. CDR1 MNHNY and CDR2 SVGAGI come from the germline V gene (reference sequence). CDR3 length: 15 residues. V lost 2 bases, J lost 3 bases, and 6 bases stayed unmatched. The CDR3 sequence: CASSYRGQVSYEQYF. The CDR3 coding sequence is TGTGCCAGCAGTTACAGGGGACAGGTCAGCTACGAGCAGTACTTC.

The count of this clone is one. The V and J genes are TRBV20-1 and TRBJ2-5; TRBD2 matches 9 bases. Trimming removed 3 bases from V and 4 bases from J; junction bases left unmatched: 9. Germline CDR1 reads DFQATT; CDR2 reads SNEGSKA (reference sequence). The CDR3 sequence is 15 residues long. The CDR3 coding sequence is TGCAGTGCTAGTGTTTATAGCGGGAGTCCAGAGACCCAGTACTTC. Its translation: CSASVYSGSPETQYF.

The chain uses TRBV6-5 and TRBJ1-1; TRBD1 is a possible D gene (6 bases). The CDR3 has 13 residues. Germline V gene sequence: CDR1 MNHEY, CDR2 SVGAGI. V lost 9 bases and J 1 base, leaving 12 bases between the germline ends. The CDR3 DNA is TGTGCCAGTTTCACGACAGGGAACACTGAAGCTTTCTTT. This gives the protein CASFTTGNTEAFF.

This clone was found once. The chain carries TRBV5-4 and TRBJ2-5; possibly TRBD2 for D (6 bases). V lost 4 bases, J lost 5 bases, and 21 bases lay in between. From germline, CDR1 is SGHNT and CDR2 YYREEE (reference sequence). The CDR3 sequence is 16 residues long. The CDR3 reads CASSPTGTYRTETQYF. CDR3 sequence (DNA): TGTGCCAGCAGCCCGACCGGGACTTATAGGACGGAGACCCAGTACTTC. Full variable domain (rest looked up from reference TRBV5-4 and TRBJ2-5): ETGVTQSPTHLIKTRGQQVTLRCSSQSGHNTVSWYQQALGQGPQFIFQYYREEENGRGNFPPRFSGLQFPNYSSELNVNALELDDSALYLCASSPTGTYRTETQYFGPGTRLLVL.

This clone showed up just a few times. This chain joins TRBV15 and TRBJ2-1; 7 bases map to TRBD1. The CDR3 contains 15 residues. Germline V CDR1 and CDR2: LNHNV, YYDKDF (reference sequence). The V segment lost 0 bases and the J segment 9 bases; nucleotides outside the gene matches: 8. CDR3 loop: CATSRETGSKGEQFF. As DNA, the CDR3 is TGTGCCACCAGCAGAGAGACAGGGTCTAAGGGTGAGCAGTTCTTC. Using reference TRBV15 and TRBJ2-1 for the parts outside the CDR3, the full variable domain is DAMVIQNPRYQVTQFGKPVTLSCSQTLNHNVMYWYQQKSSQAPKLLFHYYDKDFNNEADTPDNFQSRRPNTSFCFLDIRSPGLGDTAMYLCATSRETGSKGEQFFGPGTRLTVL.

The genes are TRBV21-1 and TRBJ2-7; TRBD2 is the table's D call and was not checked against the DNA. TRBV21-1 is given as a pseudogene. The CDR3 covers 15 residues. This chain's CDR3 is CASSDTLAGVNEQYF. CDR3 DNA: TGTGCCAGCAGTGACACGTTAGCGGGAGTTAACGAGCAGTACTTC.